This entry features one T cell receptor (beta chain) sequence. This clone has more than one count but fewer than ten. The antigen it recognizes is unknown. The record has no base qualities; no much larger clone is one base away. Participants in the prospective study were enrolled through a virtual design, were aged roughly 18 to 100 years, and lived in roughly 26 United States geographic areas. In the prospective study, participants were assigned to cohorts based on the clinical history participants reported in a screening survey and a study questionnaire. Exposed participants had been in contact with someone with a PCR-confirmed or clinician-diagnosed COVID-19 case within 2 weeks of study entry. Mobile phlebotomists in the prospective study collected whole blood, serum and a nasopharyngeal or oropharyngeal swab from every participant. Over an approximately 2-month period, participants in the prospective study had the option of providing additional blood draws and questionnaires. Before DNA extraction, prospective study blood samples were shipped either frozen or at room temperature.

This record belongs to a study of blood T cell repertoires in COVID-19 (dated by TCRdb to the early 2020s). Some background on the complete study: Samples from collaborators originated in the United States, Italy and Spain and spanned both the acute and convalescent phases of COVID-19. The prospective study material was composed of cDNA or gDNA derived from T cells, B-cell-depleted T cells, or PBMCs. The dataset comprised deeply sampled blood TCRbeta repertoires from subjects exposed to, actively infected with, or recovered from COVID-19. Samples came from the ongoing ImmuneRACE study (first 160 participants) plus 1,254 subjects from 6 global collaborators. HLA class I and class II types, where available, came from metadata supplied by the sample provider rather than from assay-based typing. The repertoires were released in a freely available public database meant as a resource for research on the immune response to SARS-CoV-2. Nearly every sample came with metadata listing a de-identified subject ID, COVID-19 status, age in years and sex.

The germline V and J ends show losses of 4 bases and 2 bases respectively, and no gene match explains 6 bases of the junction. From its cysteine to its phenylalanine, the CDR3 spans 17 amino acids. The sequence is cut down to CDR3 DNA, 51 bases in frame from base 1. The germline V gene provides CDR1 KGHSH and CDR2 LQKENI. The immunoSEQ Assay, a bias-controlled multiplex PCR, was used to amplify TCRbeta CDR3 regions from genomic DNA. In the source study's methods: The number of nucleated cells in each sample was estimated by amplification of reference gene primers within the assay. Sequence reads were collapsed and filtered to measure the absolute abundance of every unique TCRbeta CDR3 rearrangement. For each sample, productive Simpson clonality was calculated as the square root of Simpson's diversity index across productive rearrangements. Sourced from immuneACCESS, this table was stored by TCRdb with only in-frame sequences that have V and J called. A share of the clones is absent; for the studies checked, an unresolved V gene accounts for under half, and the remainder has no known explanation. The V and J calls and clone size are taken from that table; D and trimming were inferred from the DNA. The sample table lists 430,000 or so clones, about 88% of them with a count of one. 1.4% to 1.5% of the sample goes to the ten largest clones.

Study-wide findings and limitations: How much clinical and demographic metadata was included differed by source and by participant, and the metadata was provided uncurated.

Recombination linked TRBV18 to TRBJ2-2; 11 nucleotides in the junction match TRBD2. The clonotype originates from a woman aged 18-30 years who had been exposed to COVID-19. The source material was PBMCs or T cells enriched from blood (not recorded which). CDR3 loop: CASSHILAGVNTGELFF. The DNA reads TGTGCCAGCTCACACATACTAGCGGGGGTCAACACCGGGGAGCTGTTTTTT.